The next 30 T cell receptor beta chains were all read from a single sample in a study of blood T cells in healthy people across ages. Alongside a J-beta primer mix, a sample-barcoded 5' primer served in a second PCR lasting 7 to 11 cycles. TCRdb processed the 5' RACE reads anew with MiXCR; each CDR3 protein has one entry. The data show around 800,000 distinct CDR3 sequences, 55% to 65% seen once. Sequenced material: blood. Source of these receptors: a man aged 25-45 years in good health.

The chain combines TRBV30 with TRBJ2-6, with D uncertain. This CDR3 has 14 amino acids. Trimming took off 4 bases at V and 1 base at J, with 8 bases between the two ends. The germline V gene has CDR1 GTSNPN and CDR2 SVGIG (reference sequence). CDR3 DNA: TGTGCCTGGACCCTCCTGTCTGGGGCCAACGTCCTGACTTTC. Translation: CAWTLLSGANVLTF.

This chain joins TRBV9 and TRBJ2-1; weak D call: TRBD2 (6 bases). V was clipped by 3 bases and J by 0 bases, with 13 bases between them. This CDR3 has 16 amino acids. Germline CDR1 and CDR2: SGDLS and YYNGEE. This CDR3 reads CASSALSGGSYNEQFF. DNA for the CDR3: TGTGCCAGCAGCGCCCTCTCCGGGGGCTCCTACAATGAGCAGTTCTTC.

The sample holds a few counts of this clonotype. V gene TRBV7-3 combines with J gene TRBJ2-4; 12 nucleotides line up with TRBD2. The germline V gene encodes CDR1 SGHTA and CDR2 FQGTGA. This CDR3 spans 15 amino acids. V trimming: 5 bases; J trimming: 13 bases; junction bases outside the gene matches: 12. This CDR3 reads CASSPSGGALEEQYF. The CDR3 DNA reads as TGTGCCAGCAGCCCTAGCGGGGGGGCCTTGGAAGAGCAGTACTTC.

The rearrangement uses TRBV12-3 or TRBV12-4 and TRBJ1-4; D may be TRBD1 (6 bases). The CDR3 sequence is 13 residues long. V dropped 5 bases and J dropped 8 bases, with 12 bases sitting between them. The CDR3 nucleotides read TGTGCCAGCAGTACAAACAGGGTAGAAAAACTGTTTTTT. Its translation: CASSTNRVEKLFF.

J is TRBJ2-7 and V is TRBV28, with 8 bases aligning to TRBD1. V gave up 5 bases and J gave up 2 bases; unmatched junction bases: 8. Germline CDR1 reads MDHEN; CDR2 reads SYDVKM. There are 15 residues in the CDR3. CDR3 bases: TGTGCCAGCAGTCTGGGACAGGAGAAACCCTACGAGCAGTACTTC. It specifies CASSLGQEKPYEQYF.

This clonotype was recorded a few times. The chain combines TRBV5-1 with TRBJ2-7; 11 bases align to TRBD2. Germline CDR1 reads SGHRS; CDR2 reads YFSETQ. The CDR3 is made up of 14 amino acids. V lost 3 bases, J lost 3 bases, and 2 bases stayed unmatched. The CDR3 DNA reads TGCGCCAGCAGCTCCACTAGCGGGGGCTACGAGCAGTACTTC. Translation: CASSSTSGGYEQYF.

The chain combines TRBV6-1 with TRBJ2-5; tentative D call: TRBD2 (6 bases). The CDR3 totals 12 residues. V gave up 6 bases and J gave up 11 bases, with 16 bases separating them. Germline V gene data show CDR1 as MNHNS and CDR2 as SASEGT. In nucleotides, the CDR3 is TGTGCCAGCAGGGCGGGGTGGAATGAGCAGTACTTC. Its protein product is CASRAGWNEQYF.

Many counts were recorded for this clonotype. This sequence joins TRBV7-9 and TRBJ1-2, with TRBD1 as a possible D gene (6 bases). CDR3 size: 12 residues. Germline CDR1 reads SEHNR; CDR2 reads FQNEAQ (reference sequence). The ends were cut back, 3 bases at V and 8 bases at J, with 10 bases in the middle. The chain's CDR3 is CASSLAGAGYTF. In DNA, the CDR3 is TGTGCCAGCAGCTTGGCGGGGGCGGGCTACACCTTC.

This rearrangement joins TRBV7-2 to TRBJ1-1; D not resolved. V gave up 1 base and J gave up 5 bases, with 14 bases separating them. This CDR3 spans 15 amino acids. Germline V gives CDR1 SGHTA, CDR2 FQGNSA. DNA for the CDR3: TGTGCCAGCAGCTTAGTTTTCGCGGGTTGGACTGAAGCTTTCTTT. This codes for CASSLVFAGWTEAFF.

The V call is TRBV10-3, the J call TRBJ1-1, with 9 bases identical to TRBD1. The CDR3 is 17 residues long. The germline CDR1 and CDR2 sequences are ENHRY and SYGVKD. J gave up 3 bases and V 0 bases, and 8 bases lay outside the gene matches. Here the CDR3 DNA reads TGTGCCATCAGTGAGTCGAGTTGGGACAGGGTTGACACTGAAGCTTTCTTT. Residues: CAISESSWDRVDTEAFF.

The J gene is TRBJ2-3, the V gene TRBV5-5; weak D call: TRBD2 (5 bases). Trimming removed 0 bases from V and 2 bases from J, with 13 bases in between. The CDR3 is 16 amino acids. Germline lookup yields CDR1 SGHKS and CDR2 YYEKEE (reference sequence). Here the CDR3 reads CASSLAENGNTDTQYF. The DNA for the CDR3 is TGTGCCAGCAGCTTGGCCGAGAACGGGAACACAGATACGCAGTATTTT.

The chain joins TRBV7-2 to TRBJ2-1; D call uncertain. Germline V gene sequence: CDR1 SGHTA, CDR2 FQGNSA. The CDR3 totals 16 residues. V dropped 1 base and J dropped 4 bases, with 14 bases sitting between them. This CDR3 is CASSLDPGTVYNEQFF. Written as DNA, the CDR3 is TGTGCCAGCAGCTTAGATCCAGGAACAGTTTACAATGAGCAGTTCTTC.

CDR3 region: CASNIAGVTGELFF. DNA for the CDR3: TGTGCCAGCAACATAGCGGGGGTAACCGGGGAGCTGTTTTTT. The V and J genes are TRBV12-3 or TRBV12-4 and TRBJ2-2; TRBD2 aligns across 9 bases. The trim removed 7 bases at V and 5 bases at J, leaving 5 bases unmatched. The CDR3 is 14 amino acids.

The chain carries TRBV4-3 and TRBJ1-1, with a weak D call TRBD1 (6 bases). The CDR3 sequence is 14 residues long. Germline values: CDR1 LGHNA, CDR2 YSLEER. With 8 bases removed from V and 4 bases from J, the gap between germline ends came to 17 bases. CDR3 residues: CASSNGGGATEAFF. CDR3 nucleotides: TGCGCCAGCTCGAATGGGGGCGGGGCCACTGAAGCTTTCTTT.

V and J are TRBV6-5 and TRBJ2-4; perhaps TRBD2 as D (7 bases). CDR1 and CDR2 from the germline V gene are MNHEY and SVGAGI. The CDR3 has 13 amino acids. Between the trimmed V and J ends, which lost 10 bases and 6 bases, there was a span of 16 bases. In DNA, the CDR3 is TGTGCCACACGCGATGGGGGGGCAAACATTCAGTACTTC. This translates into CATRDGGANIQYF.

The rearrangement uses TRBV20-1 and TRBJ1-5; 7 positions match TRBD1. Germline V lookup: CDR1 DFQATT, CDR2 SNEGSKA (reference sequence). V was pared by 5 bases and J by 0 bases, with 7 bases of the junction left unmatched. This CDR3 spans 15 amino acids. CDR3 region: CSALRDSGSNQPQHF. The CDR3 DNA reads TGCAGTGCTCTCCGGGACAGCGGTAGCAATCAGCCCCAGCATTTT.

The chain joins TRBV20-1 to TRBJ2-4; D uncertain. The CDR3 is made up of 14 amino acids. Per germline, CDR1 DFQATT and CDR2 SNEGSKA (reference sequence). Trimming took off 1 base at V and 0 bases at J, with 7 bases between the two ends. CDR3 sequence: CSARVAAAKNIQYF. The CDR3 nucleotides are TGCAGTGCTAGAGTCGCGGCAGCCAAAAACATTCAGTACTTC.

V is TRBV4-3 and J is TRBJ2-3, with 9 bases that match TRBD2. In germline, CDR1 is LGHNA, CDR2 YSLEER. The trim removed 0 bases at V and 7 bases at J, leaving 11 bases unmatched. The CDR3 length is 17 residues. The CDR3 DNA follows: TGCGCCAGCAGCCAAGATCTAGCGGGACCGGGCCCCTATACGCAGTATTTT. Translation: CASSQDLAGPGPYTQYF.

V usage is TRBV12-3 or TRBV12-4 and J usage is TRBJ2-4; 9 bases match TRBD1. This CDR3 has 18 residues. After removal of 5 bases from V and 0 bases from J, the junction contained 11 bases not matched to a gene. CDR3 sequence reads: CASSPDRGLILAKNIQYF. The CDR3 region has the DNA TGTGCCAGCAGTCCGGACAGGGGACTTATACTAGCCAAAAACATTCAGTACTTC.

The chain links TRBV25-1 to TRBJ1-5; D is unresolved. Trimming stripped 3 bases from V and 4 bases from J, with 7 bases between. The CDR3 covers 13 residues. Germline lookup yields CDR1 MGHDK and CDR2 SYGVNS. In nucleotides, the CDR3 is TGTGCCAGCAGTGAGGGTGGGAATCAGCCCCAGCATTTT. Amino acid sequence: CASSEGGNQPQHF.

CDR3 sequence reads: CASSQDSSSYEQYF. The CDR3 coding sequence is TGTGCCAGCAGCCAGGACAGCAGCTCCTACGAGCAGTACTTC. This chain links TRBV7-2 with TRBJ2-7, with D possibly matching TRBD1 (6 bases). This CDR3 is built from 14 residues. V was clipped by 5 bases and J by 0 bases, with 11 bases between them. CDR1 and CDR2 (germline): SGHTA, FQGNSA.

The table lists this clonotype with a count of one. Sequence at one end of the junction differs from germline and may be a read error. The V call is TRBV7-2, the J call TRBJ2-7; 13 bases match TRBD2. Looked up from germline, CDR1 is SGHTA and CDR2 is FQGNSA. The CDR3 runs to 18 residues. The CDR3 loop reads CARSLRTSGGTTSYEQYF. CDR3 sequence (DNA): TGTGCCCGCAGCCTCCGGACTAGCGGGGGTACCACCTCCTACGAGCAGTACTTC.

Only one count was recorded for this clonotype. The V and J genes are TRBV4-3 and TRBJ2-7, with 10 bases identical to TRBD1. The J call is doubtful: the DNA matches TRBJ2-5 better. This CDR3 comprises 15 residues. CDR1 and CDR2 (germline): LGHNA, YSLEER. The CDR3 DNA follows: TGCGCCAGCAGCCAATCGACAGGGGGCAGGGAGACCCAGTACTTC. This encodes CASSQSTGGRETQYF.

The V gene is TRBV25-1, the J gene TRBJ2-7; D ambiguous. The V gene's germline CDR1 is MGHDK and CDR2 SYGVNS. V lost 4 bases, J lost 2 bases, and 15 bases lay in between. The CDR3 totals 15 residues. CDR3 amino acids: CASSGHGGPPYEQYF. In nucleotides, the CDR3 is TGTGCCAGCAGTGGCCACGGTGGGCCTCCCTACGAGCAGTACTTC.

V usage is TRBV2 and J usage is TRBJ2-1; no definite D call. Germline CDR1 SNHLY, CDR2 FYNNEI. The V end lost 5 bases, the J end lost 7 bases, and 15 bases lay between the germline ends. The CDR3 spans 14 residues. This CDR3 reads CASSTPRSRNEQFF. The CDR3 nucleotides are TGTGCCAGCAGTACCCCGCGCAGCAGAAATGAGCAGTTCTTC.

As concerns this clonotype: This may be a read error, as it is one base from a much larger clone. The J gene is TRBJ1-5, the V gene TRBV6-2 or TRBV6-3; unclear D gene. Germline V gene data show CDR1 as MNHEY and CDR2 as SVGEGT. This CDR3 is built from 12 residues. Between the trimmed V and J ends, which lost 0 bases and 7 bases, there was a span of 4 bases. In DNA, the CDR3 is TGTGCCAGCAGTTACTCGAGGCAGCCCCAGCATTTT. It translates to CASSYSRQPQHF.

The chain is built from TRBV6-2 or TRBV6-3 and TRBJ2-1; 7 nucleotides align to TRBD1. CDR3 length equals 14 residues. CDR1 and CDR2 (germline): MNHEY, SVGEGT. The junction had 7 bases not matched to a gene; V was cut back by 7 bases and J by 4 bases. The CDR3 sequence: CASTDRDRYNEQFF. The CDR3, as DNA: TGTGCCAGCACCGACCGGGACAGATACAATGAGCAGTTCTTC.

V and J are TRBV7-9 and TRBJ1-4, with TRBD1 identical over 7 bases. V lost 10 bases and J lost 0; bases outside the gene matches: 14. Germline V gives CDR1 SEHNR, CDR2 FQNEAQ (reference sequence). The CDR3 is 17 residues long. Here the CDR3 DNA reads TGTGCCATCGAGAACCCGACAGGGACCGCAACTAATGAAAAACTGTTTTTT. Translated, it gives CAIENPTGTATNEKLFF.

This chain connects TRBV20-1 to TRBJ2-7; TRBD2 aligns across 7 bases. J was trimmed by 0 bases and V by 7 bases; bases with no gene match: 15. Germline loops: CDR1 DFQATT, CDR2 SNEGSKA (reference sequence). The CDR3 is 16 residues long. CDR3 residues: CSVEFPPGGGSYEQYF. The DNA of the CDR3 is TGCAGTGTAGAGTTCCCGCCTGGCGGGGGCTCCTACGAGCAGTACTTC.

The chain links TRBV28 to TRBJ2-7; tentatively, D is TRBD2 (5 bases). Per the germline V gene, CDR1 is MDHEN and CDR2 is SYDVKM. The CDR3 has 13 residues. Trimming removed 5 bases at V and 3 bases at J, with 11 bases between. CDR3 sequence reads: CASSPIGDYEQYF. Here the CDR3 DNA reads TGTGCCAGCAGTCCAATCGGGGACTACGAGCAGTACTTC.